This T cell receptor (beta chain) was retrieved from a study of read filtering for tumor transcriptome and immune sequencing. Study in general: R-ISS stage counts were under 10 for I, roughly 16 for II, roughly seven for III.

This library used roughly 0.4 ug RNA and molecular barcoded adaptors spanning alpha/delta and beta/gamma chains. TCRdb re-analysed the reads in MiXCR, keeping a single row per CDR3 protein. The sample includes 100,000 to 150,000 distinct CDR3 sequences, less than 15% of them seen just once. This CDR3 contains 13 residues. CDR1 and CDR2 from the germline V gene are ENHRY and SYGVKD. V was shortened by 3 bases and J by 7 bases, with 13 bases between the two germline ends. This clonotype was picked up many times. Its target is unknown. Study-level points and caveats: About 81.9% of IR-seq clonotypes had a single read, yet these held about 3.6% of reads.

The genes are TRBV10-3 and TRBJ2-7; D remains ambiguous. Sequenced material: a population of CD138-negative cells sorted from bone marrow. The sequence derives from a donor at least 40 years old with multiple myeloma. The CDR3 sequence: CAISDLTKGEQYF. The CDR3 nucleotides read TGTGCCATCAGTGATCTCACCAAGGGTGAGCAGTACTTC.